This TCR beta chain was retrieved from a study of T cells expressing NK-cell markers. Study overall: Seven donors tested HCMV-seropositive and one tested seronegative among the eight sequenced.

Findings and caveats of the study: In roughly six donors, dominant CD3+CD56+NKG2C+ clonotypes ranked among the top 10 CD8+ clonotypes.

TCRdb re-called the 5' RACE reads; every CDR3 protein appears as one record, without DNA. This sample carries 450,000 to 600,000 distinct CDR3 sequences, with roughly 3.6% going to the ten biggest clones. Worth noting for this clonotype: Its target is not known.

This CDR3 contains 14 residues. Germline-derived CDR1 and CDR2 are SGHRS and YFSETQ. This clonotype originated in a man aged 18 to 29 in good health. Sequencing was done on a sample of blood T cells: a sorted CD56 or NKG2C T cell subset, CD4+ or CD8+ T cells, or bulk PBMC T cells (not recorded which). The chain uses TRBV5-1 and TRBJ2-1. The CDR3 spells CASSLESLGDEQFF.